The 18 T cell receptor beta chains below were found in one sample sequenced in a study of cytomegalovirus exposure and HLA in healthy donors. The PCR employed 60 Vbeta primers together with 13 Jbeta primers. Measured with immunoSEQ multiplex PCR; TCRdb has only the in-frame clones, and not every one. The sample includes 85,000 to 120,000 clones, less than 80% of them seen just once. Input material: PBMCs. These receptor sequences come from a man in his sixties in good health and CMV-seronegative.

The chain couples TRBV7-8 to TRBJ1-2, with 8 bases matching TRBD1. V lost 1 base to trimming and J lost 8 bases; unmatched junction nucleotides: 6. Germline values: CDR1 SGHVS, CDR2 FQNEAQ. This CDR3 has 14 residues. CDR3 sequence reads: CASSLGGQGRGYTF. The CDR3 DNA sequence: TGTGCCAGCAGCTTAGGAGGACAGGGAAGAGGCTACACCTTC.

The CDR3 region is CASSPRLGAGSYEQYV. CDR3 in DNA: TGTGCCAGCAGCCCCCGTTTAGGGGCCGGCTCCTACGAGCAGTACGTC. The chain combines TRBV5-6 with TRBJ2-7, with TRBD1 as a possible D gene (5 bases). In germline, CDR1 is SGHDT, CDR2 YYEEEE. The germline V and J ends were trimmed by 4 bases and 0 bases, with 17 bases remaining between them. CDR3 size: 16 residues.

The V call is TRBV9, the J call TRBJ1-2; D is unresolved. This CDR3 contains 15 residues. Germline lookup yields CDR1 SGDLS and CDR2 YYNGEE. V dropped 2 bases and J dropped 4 bases, with 15 bases sitting between them. In nucleotides, the CDR3 is TGTGCCAGCAGCGTTAGAGAGAGGGCCTCCTATGGCTACACCTTC. It translates to CASSVRERASYGYTF.

This clone was seen only a few times. For the CDR3, the DNA is TGTGCCAGCAGCGATGACAGATACGAGCAGTACGTC. It encodes CASSDDRYEQYV. This chain joins TRBV2 and TRBJ2-7; maybe TRBD1 (5 bases). Trimming pared 6 bases from V and 4 bases from J, leaving 10 bases between. There are 12 residues in the CDR3. Germline lookup yields CDR1 SNHLY and CDR2 FYNNEI.

This clone came up a few times. J is TRBJ2-7 and V is TRBV6-5, with TRBD1 matching 7 bases. After removal of 5 bases from V and 3 bases from J, the junction contained 7 bases not matched to a gene. The CDR3 loop spans 14 amino acids. CDR1 is MNHEY, CDR2 SVGAGI, per germline. The CDR3 DNA is TGTGCCAGCAGTCAGCAGGGGGTTGGCTACGAGCAGTACTTC. This encodes CASSQQGVGYEQYF.

This clone has a single count. CDR3 in amino acids: CASSPTRGRDYGYTF. CDR3 DNA sequence: TGTGCCAGCAGTCCGACCAGGGGACGAGACTATGGCTACACCTTC. The chain is built from TRBV28 and TRBJ1-2; D perhaps matches TRBD1 (6 bases). Germline lookup yields CDR1 MDHEN and CDR2 SYDVKM. The V and J ends lost 5 bases and 3 bases respectively, with 16 bases between them. The CDR3 is made up of 15 amino acids.

This chain connects TRBV5-1 to TRBJ2-5; 9 nucleotides line up with TRBD1. V trimming: 3 bases; J trimming: 1 base; junction bases outside the gene matches: 7. There are 16 residues in the CDR3. From germline, CDR1 is SGHRS and CDR2 YFSETQ. The CDR3 DNA is TGCGCCAGCAGCTCCTTGGGACAGGGACCCCAAGAGACCCAGTACTTC. Its translation is CASSSLGQGPQETQYF. Supplemented by reference TRBV5-1 and TRBJ2-5, the full variable domain reads KAGVTQTPRYLIKTRGQQVTLSCSPISGHRSVSWYQQTPGQGLQFLFEYFSETQRNKGNFPGRFSGRQFSNSRSEMNVSTLELGDSALYLCASSSLGQGPQETQYFGPGTRLLVL.

J is TRBJ1-6 and V is TRBV7-2; the match to TRBD1 covers 8 bases. Germline V CDR1 and CDR2: SGHTA, FQGNSA. V was clipped by 3 bases and J by 0 bases; unmatched bases: 10. The CDR3 loop spans 19 amino acids. Here the CDR3 reads CASSLGRGLFSSYNSPLHF. Written as DNA, the CDR3 is TGTGCCAGCAGCTTGGGCAGGGGGCTTTTCAGCTCCTATAATTCACCCCTCCACTTT. The variable domain in full, with the rest retrieved from reference TRBV7-2 and TRBJ1-6, is GAGVSQSPSNKVTEKGKDVELRCDPISGHTALYWYRQSLGQGLEFLIYFQGNSAPDKSGLPSDRFSAERTGGSVSTLTIQRTQQEDSAVYLCASSLGRGLFSSYNSPLHFGNGTRLTVT.

This clone was picked up a small number of times. This sequence joins TRBV19 and TRBJ1-2; the D gene is possibly TRBD1 (5 bases). Looked up from germline, CDR1 is LNHDA and CDR2 is SQIVND (reference sequence). CDR3 length: 13 amino acids. V shed 11 bases and J shed 4 bases, with 17 bases lying between them. The CDR3 sequence: CAATDRDSYGYTF. The CDR3 nucleotides read TGTGCCGCAACCGACAGAGATAGCTATGGCTACACCTTC.

The chain has TRBV10-3 and TRBJ2-1; no firm D call. The CDR3 loop spans 13 amino acids. The V gene's germline CDR1 is ENHRY and CDR2 SYGVKD. Trimming removed 3 bases from V and 6 bases from J, with 9 bases in between. This chain's CDR3 is CAISETVSNEQFF. The CDR3 DNA sequence: TGTGCCATCAGTGAAACCGTCAGCAATGAGCAGTTCTTC.

The chain combines TRBV11-1 with TRBJ1-4; 7 nucleotides agree with TRBD1. CDR3 length: 14 amino acids. Germline V CDR1 and CDR2: SGHAT, FQDESV (reference sequence). J lost 8 bases, V lost 3 bases, and 6 bases had no gene match. The CDR3: CASSFDRVGEKLFF. As DNA, the CDR3 is TGTGCCAGCAGCTTCGACAGGGTTGGCGAAAAACTGTTTTTT.

The chain recombines TRBV14 with TRBJ2-1; 8 bases fit TRBD2. The V and J ends lost 5 bases and 4 bases, in that order; junction bases with no gene match: 4. CDR3 length: 14 amino acids. The germline V gene has CDR1 SGHDN and CDR2 FVKESK. CDR3 DNA sequence: TGTGCCAGCAGCACGGGGGGGGTTTACAATGAGCAGTTCTTC. Its protein product is CASSTGGVYNEQFF.

The chain employs TRBV18 and TRBJ2-4; TRBD1 matches at 7 bases. CDR1 is KGHSH, CDR2 LQKENI, per germline. CDR3 length equals 14 residues. Trimming at V came to 3 bases and at J to 5 bases, leaving 4 bases not matched to a gene. CDR3 in DNA: TGTGCCAGCTCACCTTCCACAGGGGAAAACATTCAGTACTTC. It is translated as CASSPSTGENIQYF.

The CDR3 is CASSPWTSGGGTDTQYF. The CDR3 DNA reads as TGCGCCAGCAGCCCCTGGACTAGCGGGGGAGGCACAGATACGCAGTATTTT. V gene TRBV5-1 combines with J gene TRBJ2-3, with 13 bases aligning to TRBD2. Trimming removed 4 bases from V and 1 base from J; junction bases left unmatched: 6. Per germline, CDR1 SGHRS and CDR2 YFSETQ. There are 17 residues in the CDR3. The variable domain in full, with the rest retrieved from reference TRBV5-1 and TRBJ2-3, is KAGVTQTPRYLIKTRGQQVTLSCSPISGHRSVSWYQQTPGQGLQFLFEYFSETQRNKGNFPGRFSGRQFSNSRSEMNVSTLELGDSALYLCASSPWTSGGGTDTQYFGPGTRLTVL.

Note on this clone: Distinct nucleotide sequences in the sample also encode this CDR3. CDR3 protein: CAWSLKRTSSGNTIYF. DNA for the CDR3: TGTGCCTGGAGTTTAAAAAGGACATCCTCTGGAAACACCATATATTTT. The chain links TRBV30 to TRBJ1-3, with D possibly TRBD1 on 5 matching bases. Trimming took off 2 bases at V and 0 bases at J, with 14 bases between the two ends. The CDR3 has 16 residues. Per the germline V gene, CDR1 is GTSNPN and CDR2 is SVGIG (reference sequence).

The chain recombines TRBV5-1 with TRBJ1-1; TRBD1 might be the D (6 bases). Trimming removed 6 bases at V and 8 bases at J, with 20 bases between. This CDR3 region has 14 residues. Germline CDR1 is SGHRS and CDR2 is YFSETQ. The CDR3 DNA reads as TGCGCCAGCAAGCACAGCTTAGACAGGCCCGAAGCTTTCTTT. Protein product: CASKHSLDRPEAFF.

The J gene is TRBJ1-5, the V gene TRBV7-8; TRBD1 matches at 7 bases. The J segment lost 0 bases and the V segment lost 5 bases, leaving 13 bases of the junction unmatched. Germline V gene lookup returns CDR1 SGHVS and CDR2 FQNEAQ. The CDR3 extends over 18 amino acids. In DNA form, the CDR3 reads TGTGCCAGCAGCGGAGAGAAAAGGGGGCTAAATAGCAATCAGCCCCAGCATTTT. Translating it yields CASSGEKRGLNSNQPQHF.

The V gene is TRBV7-8, the J gene TRBJ2-2, with TRBD2 identical over 7 bases. The germline CDR1 and CDR2 sequences are SGHVS and FQNEAQ. This CDR3 has 16 residues. The V segment lost 7 bases and the J segment 5 bases; nucleotides outside the gene matches: 13. The CDR3 sequence is CASIREAGVKTGELFF. The DNA for the CDR3 is TGTGCCAGCATCAGGGAGGCGGGGGTGAAGACCGGGGAGCTGTTTTTT.